The next 23 T cell receptor beta chains were all read from a single sample in a study of cytomegalovirus exposure and HLA in healthy donors. The PCR ran on 60 Vbeta and 13 Jbeta primers. The assay was immunoSEQ multiplex PCR, and TCRdb's table has in-frame clones only and misses some. There are about 59,000 clones in the sample, with less than 6% held by the top ten. Sequenced input: PBMCs. These receptors originate from a man aged 30 to 45 in good health and CMV-seropositive.

V usage is TRBV29-1 and J usage is TRBJ1-4; the D gene is possibly TRBD1 (5 bases). The V gene lost 0 bases and the J gene lost 8 bases, with 13 bases spanning the gap. Looked up from germline, CDR1 is SQVTM and CDR2 is ANQGSEA. This CDR3 spans 14 amino acids. The CDR3 loop is CSVEDRRGGEKLFF. For the CDR3, the DNA is TGCAGCGTTGAAGATAGGCGGGGGGGAGAAAAACTGTTTTTT.

This chain links TRBV7-9 with TRBJ2-1; 7 nucleotides match TRBD2. Germline trimming cut 4 bases from V and 7 bases from J; bases unmatched to any gene: 7. CDR1 and CDR2 (germline): SEHNR, FQNEAQ (reference sequence). The CDR3 extends over 14 amino acids. The CDR3 nucleotides are TGTGCCAGCAGCTCTAGCGGAGATAGGAATGAGCAGTTCTTC. Translating gives CASSSSGDRNEQFF.

The rearrangement links TRBV6-1 to TRBJ2-7; a possible D gene is TRBD2 (5 bases). Looked up from germline, CDR1 is MNHNS and CDR2 is SASEGT. V lost 2 bases, J lost 2 bases, and 13 bases lay in between. The CDR3 consists of 15 residues. This CDR3 is CASSEPGKQAYEQYF. The CDR3, as DNA: TGTGCCAGCAGTGAACCCGGGAAACAAGCCTACGAGCAGTACTTC.

The chain uses TRBV5-1 and TRBJ2-7; 7 bases are a match to TRBD2. CDR1 and CDR2 (germline): SGHRS, YFSETQ. Unmatched junction bases numbered 11, after V lost 2 bases and J lost 0 bases. CDR3 length equals 17 residues. The CDR3 bases are TGCGCCAGCAGCTTTGGTCAGGAGGGAGGGAACTCCTACGAGCAGTACTTC. It specifies CASSFGQEGGNSYEQYF. Variable domain in full (rest from reference TRBV5-1 and TRBJ2-7): KAGVTQTPRYLIKTRGQQVTLSCSPISGHRSVSWYQQTPGQGLQFLFEYFSETQRNKGNFPGRFSGRQFSNSRSEMNVSTLELGDSALYLCASSFGQEGGNSYEQYFGPGTRLTVT.

The chain combines TRBV6-6 with TRBJ2-1; a weak D match, TRBD2 (6 bases). Germline CDR1 is MNHNY and CDR2 is SVGAGI (reference sequence). The CDR3 sequence is 14 residues long. Deletions cut 6 bases from V and 5 bases from J, with 14 bases between. In nucleotides, the CDR3 is TGTGCCAGCAGCGGGGGAGGACGGCACAATGAGCAGTTCTTC. As protein: CASSGGGRHNEQFF.

V and J are TRBV19 and TRBJ1-2; possible D gene TRBD1, 6 bases. The length of the CDR3 is 12 residues. The germline V gene has CDR1 LNHDA and CDR2 SQIVND (reference sequence). The V end lost 3 bases, the J end lost 6 bases, and 8 bases lay between the germline ends. The CDR3 region is CASSITGNGYTF. In nucleotides, the CDR3 is TGTGCCAGTAGTATTACAGGGAATGGCTACACCTTC.

V and J are TRBV14 and TRBJ1-6; 10 bases are a match to TRBD1. CDR3 length: 16 amino acids. In germline, CDR1 is SGHDN, CDR2 FVKESK. V lost 4 bases, J lost 5 bases, and 5 bases stayed unmatched. Here the CDR3 DNA reads TGTGCCAGCAGCCCAGGGACAGGGGCCAATAATTCACCCCTCCACTTT. Residues: CASSPGTGANNSPLHF.

This chain joins TRBV6-6 and TRBJ1-5, with TRBD1 matching over 11 bases. Germline assignment: CDR1 MNHNY and CDR2 SVGAGI (reference sequence). V lost 5 bases and J lost 3; bases outside the gene matches: 6. The CDR3 runs to 16 residues. CDR3 protein: CASSPGTGGSNQPQHF. The CDR3 nucleotides are TGTGCCAGCAGTCCCGGGACAGGGGGTTCCAATCAGCCCCAGCATTTT.

V and J are TRBV12-5 and TRBJ1-1; D remains unclear. The CDR3 loop spans 14 amino acids. Germline CDR1 reads LGHNT; CDR2 reads FRNRAP. V gave up 7 bases and J gave up 1 base, with 13 bases separating them. This chain's CDR3 is CASVMDWGNTEAFF. The DNA of the CDR3 is TGTGCTAGTGTCATGGACTGGGGGAACACTGAAGCTTTCTTT.

The V gene is TRBV29-1, the J gene TRBJ1-5; D is possibly TRBD1 (6 bases). Germline CDR1 and CDR2: SQVTM and ANQGSEA. Trimming took 7 bases from V and 4 from J, leaving 14 bases between them. This CDR3 spans 13 amino acids. As DNA, the CDR3 is TGCAGCGCCCGAGGGGGACAAAATCAGCCCCAGCATTTT. Translation: CSARGGQNQPQHF.

J is TRBJ2-4 and V is TRBV30; 9 bases are a match to TRBD1. CDR3 size: 18 residues. J gave up 0 bases and V 2 bases, and 11 bases lay outside the gene matches. Germline assignment: CDR1 GTSNPN and CDR2 SVGIG (reference sequence). The CDR3 coding sequence is TGTGCCTGGAGTCGACTTACCGGGACAGGGATAGCCAAAAACATTCAGTACTTC. This encodes CAWSRLTGTGIAKNIQYF.

This chain uses TRBV13 with TRBJ2-7; TRBD2 matches at 10 bases. This CDR3 has 16 amino acids. Germline V lookup: CDR1 PRHDT, CDR2 FYEKMQ (reference sequence). V dropped 0 bases and J dropped 7; count of bases not matched to a gene: 9. The CDR3 sequence: CASSLGSGGTVWEQYF. Here the CDR3 DNA reads TGTGCCAGCAGCTTAGGTAGCGGGGGGACGGTCTGGGAGCAGTACTTC.

The gene calls are TRBV5-1 and TRBJ1-2; 9 bases map to TRBD1. Germline assignment: CDR1 SGHRS and CDR2 YFSETQ. This CDR3 is 13 amino acids long. V lost 4 bases to trimming and J lost 3 bases; unmatched junction nucleotides: 1. CDR3 nucleotide sequence: TGCGCCAGCAGCAGACAGGGGGACTATGGCTACACCTTC. Translated, it gives CASSRQGDYGYTF. The variable domain in full, with the rest retrieved from reference TRBV5-1 and TRBJ1-2, is KAGVTQTPRYLIKTRGQQVTLSCSPISGHRSVSWYQQTPGQGLQFLFEYFSETQRNKGNFPGRFSGRQFSNSRSEMNVSTLELGDSALYLCASSRQGDYGYTFGSGTRLTVV.

The chain couples TRBV6-5 to TRBJ1-2, with a possible D match to TRBD1 (5 bases). The CDR3 length is 13 residues. V gave up 7 bases and J gave up 4 bases, with 13 bases separating them. Germline loops: CDR1 MNHEY, CDR2 SVGAGI. The DNA of the CDR3 is TGTGCCAGCAATAACAGGCGCTTCTATGGCTACACCTTC. This codes for CASNNRRFYGYTF.

V and J are TRBV29-1 and TRBJ2-5, with 9 bases lining up with TRBD1. The V and J ends lost 6 bases and 5 bases, in that order; junction bases with no gene match: 16. Germline V gives CDR1 SQVTM, CDR2 ANQGSEA. This CDR3 comprises 16 residues. CDR3 protein: CSVQLTGTGNGETQYF. In DNA form, the CDR3 reads TGCAGCGTCCAGTTAACCGGGACAGGGAACGGTGAGACCCAGTACTTC.

This chain joins TRBV9 and TRBJ1-2, with 10 bases identical to TRBD1. The CDR3 has 13 residues. Germline CDR1 reads SGDLS; CDR2 reads YYNGEE. Germline trimming cut 5 bases from V and 4 bases from J; bases unmatched to any gene: 2. CDR3 protein: CASRGTGAYGYTF. The CDR3 DNA follows: TGTGCCAGCAGGGGGACAGGGGCCTATGGCTACACCTTC. Together with reference TRBV9 and TRBJ1-2, the CDR3 gives the full variable domain: DSGVTQTPKHLITATGQRVTLRCSPRSGDLSVYWYQQSLDQGLQFLIQYYNGEERAKGNILERFSAQQFPDLHSELNLSSLELGDSALYFCASRGTGAYGYTFGSGTRLTVV.

The rearrangement uses TRBV7-8 and TRBJ2-2; 7 nucleotides agree with TRBD2. The CDR3 runs to 15 residues. Trimming cost V 5 bases and J 4 bases; bases outside gene matches: 7. Germline V gives CDR1 SGHVS, CDR2 FQNEAQ. The CDR3 bases are TGTGCCAGCAGCAGCGGGGACTGGTCCACCGGGGAGCTGTTTTTT. This codes for CASSSGDWSTGELFF.

As regards this clone: Other nucleotide sequences from this sample produce the same CDR3. The J gene is TRBJ2-7, the V gene TRBV11-2; D possibly corresponds to TRBD2 (5 bases). The CDR3 contains 14 residues. Germline V CDR1 and CDR2: SGHAT, FQNNGV. The germline V and J ends were trimmed by 1 base and 2 bases, with 9 bases remaining between them. CDR3 loop: CASSLAGLTYEQYF. The CDR3 nucleotides are TGTGCCAGCAGCTTAGCCGGACTGACCTACGAGCAGTACTTC.

Remarks on this clone: Its ends do not fully match the called genes, so a read error is possible. This chain links TRBV30 with TRBJ1-1; unclear D gene. Germline V lookup: CDR1 GTSNPN, CDR2 SVGIG (reference sequence). This CDR3 has 15 amino acids. CDR3 region: CAGSVFTTTNTEAFF. CDR3 sequence (DNA): TGTGCCGGGAGTGTCTTCACGACTACGAACACTGAAGCTTTCTTT.

V gene TRBV6-1 combines with J gene TRBJ1-3; D is perhaps TRBD1 (6 bases). The germline CDR1 and CDR2 sequences are MNHNS and SASEGT. V lost 6 bases and J 0 bases, leaving 9 bases between the germline ends. The CDR3 has 14 residues. CDR3 sequence reads: CASRGQISGNTIYF. The CDR3, as DNA: TGTGCCAGCAGGGGACAAATCTCTGGAAACACCATATATTTT.

CDR3 bases: TGTGCCAGCAGCGTAGCAGCGGGAGGGCCAATTACCGGGGAGCTGTTTTTT. Translation: CASSVAAGGPITGELFF. The rearrangement joins TRBV9 to TRBJ2-2; 10 nucleotides agree with TRBD2. Germline V lookup: CDR1 SGDLS, CDR2 YYNGEE. The CDR3 is 17 residues long. Trimming cost V 0 bases and J 5 bases; bases outside gene matches: 7.

J is TRBJ2-2 and V is TRBV2; 9 positions agree with TRBD2. Germline V gene data show CDR1 as SNHLY and CDR2 as FYNNEI. The CDR3 is made up of 14 amino acids. The CDR3 sequence is CAHFGLAGTGELFF. For the CDR3, the DNA is TGTGCACATTTTGGTCTAGCGGGAACCGGGGAGCTGTTTTTT.

The genes are TRBV4-1 and TRBJ2-7; D might be TRBD2 (6 bases). The germline gives CDR1 MGHRA, CDR2 YSYEKL. V lost 1 base to trimming and J lost 5 bases, with 18 bases between them. This CDR3 has 16 residues. This CDR3 is CASSQGTPLAGHEQYF. For the CDR3, the DNA is TGCGCCAGCAGCCAAGGGACCCCACTAGCCGGGCACGAGCAGTACTTC.